This T cell receptor (beta chain) was sequenced during a study of patients and donors after allogeneic stem cell transplantation. From the RT-PCR reads, TCRdb called clonotypes with MiXCR, one entry per CDR3 protein. The sample consists of about 76,000 distinct CDR3 sequences, about 30% of them appearing once. The TCR originated in a human donor who was either an allogeneic HSCT recipient or a stem cell or donor lymphocyte infusion donor (not recorded which). It is not recorded whose cells these are; they may come from a transplant donor. The sequencing sample was made of blood, either unsorted or a sorted T cell fraction (not recorded which).

CDR3 nucleotides: TGCGCCAGCAGCTTTACAGGGATTGGGGCCAACGTCCTGACTTTC. Residues: CASSFTGIGANVLTF. This rearrangement joins TRBV5-1 to TRBJ2-6; a possible D gene is TRBD1 (6 bases). The CDR3 sequence is 15 residues long. Trimming took 2 bases from V and 3 from J, leaving 9 bases between them. CDR1 SGHRS and CDR2 YFSETQ come from the germline V gene.